This T cell receptor beta chain comes out of a study of blood T cell repertoires in COVID-19. In the authors' workflow: How many nucleated cells were present was estimated from reference gene primer amplification. Clones were read by immunoSEQ multiplex PCR, and TCRdb kept only the in-frame ones, dropping some. V and J calls and clone size follow that table, whereas D and trimming were derived from the DNA. The profile covers tens of thousands of clones, with about 76% appearing a single time and approximately 44% taken by the ten largest. V shed 0 bases, J shed 2 bases, and the junction held 4 bases outside the gene matches. CDR3 length: 17 amino acids. The germline CDR1 and CDR2 sequences are SGHTA and FQGNSA.

This sequence joins TRBV7-2 and TRBJ2-5; 12 nucleotides match TRBD2. The source material was peripheral blood. The sequence came from a man older than 75 with acute or convalescent COVID-19. CDR3 residues: CASSLALAGGGQETQYF. CDR3 bases: TGTGCCAGCAGCTTAGCGCTAGCGGGAGGGGGGCAAGAGACCCAGTACTTC.